A single sample gave rise to the 18 T cell receptor beta chains below, sequenced in a study of sequential checkpoint blockade in melanoma. Method: immunoSEQ multiplex PCR; TCRdb's copy keeps in-frame clones and lacks some. The data hold 40,000 or so clones, with 70% to 90% observed a single time. Treatment given: randomized to nivolumab then ipilimumab (arm A) or the reverse (arm B). The input for sequencing was CD8+ T cells sorted from blood (inferred from file names), taken from a patient given nivolumab and ipilimumab in sequence. All receptors come from a human donor with melanoma.

V and J are TRBV29-1 and TRBJ2-2, with 9 bases that match TRBD1. Germline lookup yields CDR1 SQVTM and CDR2 ANQGSEA. The V and J ends lost 5 bases and 7 bases, in that order; junction bases with no gene match: 5. The CDR3 runs 13 residues. The CDR3 nucleotides are TGCAGCGTTCCCGGACAGGGGCACGGGGAGCTGTTTTTT. Its protein product is CSVPGQGHGELFF.

The rearrangement links TRBV27 to TRBJ2-1; 12 bases align to TRBD2. Losses at the gene ends were 6 bases for V and 4 bases for J; bases not matched to a gene: 4. This CDR3 comprises 15 residues. CDR1 MNHEY and CDR2 SMNVEV come from the germline V gene (reference sequence). CDR3 in DNA: TGTGCCAGCAGCCGGACTAGCGGGATTTACAATGAGCAGTTCTTC. Protein sequence: CASSRTSGIYNEQFF.

This chain uses TRBV6-4 with TRBJ2-1, with a possible D match to TRBD2 (6 bases). V was trimmed by 2 bases and J by 12 bases, leaving 11 bases between them. This CDR3 has 12 amino acids. Germline V CDR1 and CDR2: MRHNA, SNTAGT. CDR3 sequence (DNA): TGTGCCAGCAGTGACACGGGAGTGGTGCAGTTCTTC. Encoded protein: CASSDTGVVQFF.

The chain has TRBV7-7 and TRBJ2-3, with 10 positions matching TRBD2. Germline CDR1 reads SSHAT; CDR2 reads FNYEAQ (reference sequence). The V gene end was trimmed by 0 bases and the J gene end by 4 bases; junction bases not matched to a gene: 7. There are 17 residues in the CDR3. The CDR3 coding sequence is TGTGCCAGCAGCTTAGCGTCTAGCGGGAGAGGTGCAGATACGCAGTATTTT. Its translation: CASSLASSGRGADTQYF.

CDR3 in amino acids: CASSQGPQGTEAFF. CDR3 in DNA: TGTGCCAGCAGCCAAGGACCGCAGGGAACTGAAGCTTTCTTT. This chain links TRBV9 with TRBJ1-1, with D perhaps matching TRBD1 (5 bases). The CDR3 loop spans 14 amino acids. The V end lost 4 bases, the J end lost 5 bases, and 15 bases lay between the germline ends. In germline, CDR1 is SGDLS, CDR2 YYNGEE.

The V call is TRBV5-6, the J call TRBJ2-1; 7 positions agree with TRBD2. After removal of 4 bases from V and 0 bases from J, the junction contained 10 bases not matched to a gene. There are 17 residues in the CDR3. Germline V gene lookup returns CDR1 SGHDT and CDR2 YYEEEE. The CDR3 sequence is CASSAPLADLSYNEQFF. CDR3 DNA sequence: TGTGCCAGCAGCGCTCCCCTAGCGGACCTCTCCTACAATGAGCAGTTCTTC.

J is TRBJ2-1 and V is TRBV6-4; 10 nucleotides agree with TRBD2. The CDR3 length is 14 residues. V gave up 4 bases and J gave up 6 bases; unmatched junction bases: 3. From germline, CDR1 is MRHNA and CDR2 SNTAGT. The CDR3, as DNA: TGTGCCAGCAGTGTCGCTAGCGGGAGCAATGAGCAGTTCTTC. This sequence encodes CASSVASGSNEQFF.

CDR3 DNA: TGTGCCAGCAGATGGGCCCTCACCGGGGAGCTGTTTTTT. Translation gives CASRWALTGELFF. The chain carries TRBV27 and TRBJ2-2, with D unclear. The CDR3 totals 13 residues. Trimming cost V 6 bases and J 4 bases, with 9 bases left between them. Germline CDR1 MNHEY, CDR2 SMNVEV (reference sequence).

The chain uses TRBV5-6 and TRBJ2-5; perhaps TRBD2 as D (6 bases). The J call may be wrong; the DNA end is better matched by TRBJ2-7. The CDR3 runs 14 residues. Germline values: CDR1 SGHDT, CDR2 YYEEEE. CDR3 amino acids: CASSFGAGNYEQYF. For the CDR3, the DNA is TGTGCCAGCAGCTTTGGGGCGGGGAACTACGAGCAGTACTTC.

V is TRBV7-1 and J is TRBJ1-2; D possibly corresponds to TRBD1 (6 bases). TRBV7-1 is assigned to the ORF class and has an uncertain function. V was shortened by 4 bases and J by 8 bases, with 20 bases between the two germline ends. This CDR3 has 15 residues. The CDR3 nucleotides read TGTGCCAGCAGCTTATACGAGGGGGGGACACCGGGCTACACCTTC. Amino acids: CASSLYEGGTPGYTF.

The V call is TRBV7-9, the J call TRBJ2-1; 11 positions match TRBD2. The CDR3 is 16 residues long. CDR1 SEHNR and CDR2 FQNEAQ come from the germline V gene (reference sequence). With V trimmed by 6 bases and J by 0 bases, 4 bases remained unmatched. The CDR3 is CASRSTSGNSYNEQFF. CDR3 coding DNA: TGTGCCAGCAGATCGACTAGCGGGAACTCCTACAATGAGCAGTTCTTC.

V is TRBV29-1 and J is TRBJ2-2; D may be TRBD2 (7 bases). CDR1 is SQVTM and CDR2 is ANQGSEA in the germline V gene. The CDR3 has 15 residues. The V end lost 4 bases, the J end lost 4 bases, and 16 bases lay between the germline ends. The CDR3 DNA sequence: TGCAGCGTTGTGGGGGGGCAAAAAAGCACCGGGGAGCTGTTTTTT. Encoded protein: CSVVGGQKSTGELFF.

The CDR3 loop is CASSSNPGVEQYF. The CDR3 DNA is TGTGCCAGCAGTTCGAACCCAGGGGTCGAGCAGTACTTC. The chain has TRBV27 and TRBJ2-7, with D perhaps matching TRBD1 (6 bases). Trimming removed 4 bases from V and 6 bases from J, with 13 bases in between. CDR3 length: 13 residues. From germline, CDR1 is MNHEY and CDR2 SMNVEV (reference sequence).

The chain links TRBV5-8 to TRBJ2-7; a possible D gene is TRBD2 (6 bases). Per germline, CDR1 SGHTS and CDR2 YDEGEE. V lost 5 bases and J 3 bases, leaving 12 bases between the germline ends. CDR3 length: 13 residues. CDR3 sequence (DNA): TGTGCCAGCAGGGAGGGACCCATCTACGAGCAGTACTTC. As protein: CASREGPIYEQYF.

This clone is categorized as medium-sized (0.01 to 0.1%). This rearrangement joins TRBV7-9 to TRBJ1-2; D may be TRBD1 (5 bases). In germline, CDR1 is SEHNR, CDR2 FQNEAQ (reference sequence). Trimming stripped 5 bases from V and 0 bases from J, with 13 bases between. This CDR3 is 15 amino acids long. CDR3 in DNA: TGTGCCAGCAGCGCCACAGGTGCCCCTAACTATGGCTACACCTTC. Amino acids: CASSATGAPNYGYTF. Looking up the rest from reference TRBV7-9 and TRBJ1-2 gives the full variable domain: DTGVSQNPRHKITKRGQNVTFRCDPISEHNRLYWYRQTLGQGPEFLTYFQNEAQLEKSRLLSDRFSAERPKGSFSTLEIQRTEQGDSAMYLCASSATGAPNYGYTFGSGTRLTVV.

The CDR3 DNA is TGTGCCAGCAGTTTTACCTACGCCCCGGTAGCAACTAATGAAAAACTGTTTTTT. Amino acids: CASSFTYAPVATNEKLFF. V usage is TRBV28 and J usage is TRBJ1-4; no reliable D call. V lost 3 bases and J 0 bases, leaving 17 bases between the germline ends. The CDR3 contains 18 residues. Germline V lookup: CDR1 MDHEN, CDR2 SYDVKM.

J is TRBJ1-1 and V is TRBV6-5; D possibly corresponds to TRBD1 (6 bases). V lost 6 bases to trimming and J lost 4 bases, with 15 bases between them. The CDR3 is made up of 14 amino acids. The V gene's germline CDR1 is MNHEY and CDR2 SVGAGI. For the CDR3, the DNA is TGTGCCAGCAGATTACAGGGAGGGGTCACTGAAGCTTTCTTT. Translated: CASRLQGGVTEAFF.

The chain combines TRBV20-1 with TRBJ2-5; D unclear. The CDR3 totals 10 residues. Germline V gives CDR1 DFQATT, CDR2 SNEGSKA (reference sequence). V gave up 5 bases and J gave up 5 bases, with 6 bases separating them. CDR3 amino acids: CSAFRETQYF. CDR3 nucleotides: TGCAGTGCTTTTCGGGAGACCCAGTACTTC.